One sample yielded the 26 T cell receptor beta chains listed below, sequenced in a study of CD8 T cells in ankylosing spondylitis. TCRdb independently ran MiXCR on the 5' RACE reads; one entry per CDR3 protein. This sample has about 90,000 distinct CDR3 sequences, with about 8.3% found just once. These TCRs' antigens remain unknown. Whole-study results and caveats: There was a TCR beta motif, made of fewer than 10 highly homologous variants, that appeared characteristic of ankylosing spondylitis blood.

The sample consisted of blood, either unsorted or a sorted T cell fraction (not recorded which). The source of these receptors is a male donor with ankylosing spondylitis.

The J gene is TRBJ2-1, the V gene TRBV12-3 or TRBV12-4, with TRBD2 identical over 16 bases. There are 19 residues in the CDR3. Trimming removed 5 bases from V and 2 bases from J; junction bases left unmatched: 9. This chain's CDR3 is CASSDLGTSGRVPYNEQFF. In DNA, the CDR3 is TGTGCCAGCAGTGACCTCGGGACTAGCGGGAGGGTTCCCTACAATGAGCAGTTCTTC.

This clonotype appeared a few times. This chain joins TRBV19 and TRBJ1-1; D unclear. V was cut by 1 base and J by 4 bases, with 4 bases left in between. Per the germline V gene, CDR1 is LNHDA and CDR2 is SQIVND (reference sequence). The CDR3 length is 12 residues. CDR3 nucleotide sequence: TGTGCCAGTAGTATAGGGATCACTGAAGCTTTCTTT. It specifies CASSIGITEAFF.

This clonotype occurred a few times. The CDR3 coding sequence is TGTGCCATTCCAGGGCCTGGAAACACCATATATTTT. It yields the protein CAIPGPGNTIYF. V is TRBV10-3 and J is TRBJ1-3, with D possibly TRBD1 on 5 matching bases. This CDR3 is built from 12 residues. CDR1 ENHRY and CDR2 SYGVKD come from the germline V gene. Between the trimmed V and J ends, which lost 9 bases and 2 bases, there was a span of 8 bases.

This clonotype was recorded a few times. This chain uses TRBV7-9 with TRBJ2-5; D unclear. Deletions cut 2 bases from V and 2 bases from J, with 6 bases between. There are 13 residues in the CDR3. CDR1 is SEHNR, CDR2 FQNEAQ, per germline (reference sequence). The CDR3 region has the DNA TGTGCCAGCAGCTTAAGATCTCAAGAGACCCAGTACTTC. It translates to CASSLRSQETQYF. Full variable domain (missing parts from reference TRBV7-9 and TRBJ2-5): DTGVSQNPRHKITKRGQNVTFRCDPISEHNRLYWYRQTLGQGPEFLTYFQNEAQLEKSRLLSDRFSAERPKGSFSTLEIQRTEQGDSAMYLCASSLRSQETQYFGPGTRLLVL.

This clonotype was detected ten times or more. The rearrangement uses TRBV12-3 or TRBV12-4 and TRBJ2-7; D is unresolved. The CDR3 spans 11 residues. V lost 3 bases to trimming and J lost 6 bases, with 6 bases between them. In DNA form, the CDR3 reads TGTGCCAGCAGTTTTGGCCTCGAGCAGTACGTC. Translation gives CASSFGLEQYV.

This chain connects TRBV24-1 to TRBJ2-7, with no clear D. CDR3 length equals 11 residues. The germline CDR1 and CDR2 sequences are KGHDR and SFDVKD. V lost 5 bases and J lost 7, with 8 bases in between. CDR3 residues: CATSGVHEQYF. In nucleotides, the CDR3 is TGTGCCACCAGTGGCGTCCATGAGCAGTACTTC.

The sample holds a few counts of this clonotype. CDR3 coding DNA: TGCAGTGCCAAGACTAGCGGGAAGAGCTCCTACAATGAGCAGTTCTTC. This sequence encodes CSAKTSGKSSYNEQFF. The chain recombines TRBV20-1 with TRBJ2-1, with TRBD2 identical over 11 bases. Germline loops: CDR1 DFQATT, CDR2 SNEGSKA (reference sequence). Trimming took 6 bases from V and 0 from J; bases not matched to a gene: 7. The CDR3 is 16 amino acids.

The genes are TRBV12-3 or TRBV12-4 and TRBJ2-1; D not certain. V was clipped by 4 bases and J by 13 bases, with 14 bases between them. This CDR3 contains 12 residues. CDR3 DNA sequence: TGTGCCAGCAGTTCAATCCGGGCCCAACAGTTCTTC. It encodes CASSSIRAQQFF.

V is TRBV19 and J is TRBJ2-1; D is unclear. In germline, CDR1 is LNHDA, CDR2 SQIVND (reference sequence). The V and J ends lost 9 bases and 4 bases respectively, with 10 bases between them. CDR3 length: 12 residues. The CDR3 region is CASKIGYNEQFF. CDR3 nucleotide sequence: TGTGCCAGCAAAATAGGGTACAATGAGCAGTTCTTC.

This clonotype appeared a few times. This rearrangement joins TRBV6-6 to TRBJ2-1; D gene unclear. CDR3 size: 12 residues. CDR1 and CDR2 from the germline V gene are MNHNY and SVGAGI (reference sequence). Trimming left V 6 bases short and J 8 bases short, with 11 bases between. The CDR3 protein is CASSIAVYEQFF. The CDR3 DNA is TGTGCCAGCAGCATAGCCGTTTATGAGCAGTTCTTC.

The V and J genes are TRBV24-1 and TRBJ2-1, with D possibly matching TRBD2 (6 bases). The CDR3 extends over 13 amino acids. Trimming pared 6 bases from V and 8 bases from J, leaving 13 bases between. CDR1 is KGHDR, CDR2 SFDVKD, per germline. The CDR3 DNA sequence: TGTGCCACCAGTTCCCGGGAGAGGCATGAGCAGTTCTTC. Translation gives CATSSRERHEQFF.

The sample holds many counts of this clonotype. CDR3 in DNA: TGCGCCAGCAGCCAAGATCGAAAACTCCAAGAGACCCAGTACTTC. This gives the protein CASSQDRKLQETQYF. This sequence joins TRBV4-1 and TRBJ2-5, with D unresolved. CDR3 size: 15 residues. Between the trimmed V and J ends, which lost 0 bases and 1 base, there was a span of 9 bases. CDR1 and CDR2 (germline): MGHRA, YSYEKL.

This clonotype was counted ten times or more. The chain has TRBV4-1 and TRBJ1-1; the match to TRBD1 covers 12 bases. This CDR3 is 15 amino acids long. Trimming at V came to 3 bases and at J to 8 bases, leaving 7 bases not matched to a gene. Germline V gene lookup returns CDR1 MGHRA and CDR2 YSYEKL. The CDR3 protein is CASSQAGTGGLEAFF. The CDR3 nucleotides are TGCGCCAGCAGCCAGGCCGGGACAGGGGGCTTGGAAGCTTTCTTT.

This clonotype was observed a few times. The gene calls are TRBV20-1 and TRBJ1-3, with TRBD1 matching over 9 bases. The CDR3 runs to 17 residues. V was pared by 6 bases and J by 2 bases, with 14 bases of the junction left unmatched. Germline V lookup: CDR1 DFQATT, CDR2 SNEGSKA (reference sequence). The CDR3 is CSARAWDREAPGNTIYF. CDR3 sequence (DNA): TGCAGTGCGCGGGCCTGGGACAGGGAGGCCCCTGGAAACACCATATATTTT.

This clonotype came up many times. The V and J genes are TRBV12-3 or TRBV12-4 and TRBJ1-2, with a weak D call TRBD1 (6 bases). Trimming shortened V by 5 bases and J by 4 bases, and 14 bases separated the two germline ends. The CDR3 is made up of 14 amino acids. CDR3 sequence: CASSQLQGVYGYTF. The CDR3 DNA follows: TGTGCCAGCAGTCAATTACAGGGTGTCTATGGCTACACCTTC.

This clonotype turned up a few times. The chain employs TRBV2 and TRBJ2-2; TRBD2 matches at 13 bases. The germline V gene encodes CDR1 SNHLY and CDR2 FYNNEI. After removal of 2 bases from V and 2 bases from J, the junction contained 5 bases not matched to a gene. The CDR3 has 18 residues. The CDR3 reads CASSETGLAGYNTGELFF. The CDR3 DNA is TGTGCCAGCAGTGAAACGGGACTAGCGGGATATAACACCGGGGAGCTGTTTTTT.

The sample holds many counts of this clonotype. The CDR3 sequence is CASTRGEDTQYF. The CDR3 coding sequence is TGTGCCAGCACCCGGGGTGAAGATACGCAGTATTTT. The rearrangement joins TRBV5-5 to TRBJ2-3, with D perhaps TRBD2 (5 bases). Trimming stripped 6 bases from V and 5 bases from J, with 10 bases between. Germline V gene data show CDR1 as SGHKS and CDR2 as YYEKEE (reference sequence). The CDR3 spans 12 residues.

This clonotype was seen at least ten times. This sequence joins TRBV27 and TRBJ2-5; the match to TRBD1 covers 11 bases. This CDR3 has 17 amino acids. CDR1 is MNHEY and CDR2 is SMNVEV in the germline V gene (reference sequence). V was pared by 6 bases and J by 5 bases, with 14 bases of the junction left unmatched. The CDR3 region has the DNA TGTGCCAGCAGAGAATCCCCTAGGACAGGGGGCGAGGAGACCCAGTACTTC. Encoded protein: CASRESPRTGGEETQYF.

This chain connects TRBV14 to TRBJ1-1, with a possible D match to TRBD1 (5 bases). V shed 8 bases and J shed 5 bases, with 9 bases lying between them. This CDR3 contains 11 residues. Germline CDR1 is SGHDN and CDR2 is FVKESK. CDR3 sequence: CASGGGTEAFF. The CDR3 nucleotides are TGTGCCAGCGGCGGGGGGACTGAAGCTTTCTTT.

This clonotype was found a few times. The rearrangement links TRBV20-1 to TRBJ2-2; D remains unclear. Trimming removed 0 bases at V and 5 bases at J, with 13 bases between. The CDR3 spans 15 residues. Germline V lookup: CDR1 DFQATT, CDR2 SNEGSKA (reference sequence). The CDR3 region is CSARDARWETGELFF. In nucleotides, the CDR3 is TGCAGTGCTAGAGATGCCCGGTGGGAAACCGGGGAGCTGTTTTTT.

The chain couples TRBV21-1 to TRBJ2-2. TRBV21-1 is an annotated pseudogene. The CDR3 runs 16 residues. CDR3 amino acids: CASSSSAGADTGELFF. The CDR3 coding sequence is TGTGCCAGCAGCTCAAGCGCTGGGGCGGACACCGGGGAGCTGTTTTTT.

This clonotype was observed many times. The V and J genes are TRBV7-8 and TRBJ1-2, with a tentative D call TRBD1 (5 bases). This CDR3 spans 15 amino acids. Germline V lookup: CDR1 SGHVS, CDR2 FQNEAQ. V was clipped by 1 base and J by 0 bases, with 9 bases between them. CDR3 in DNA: TGTGCCAGCAGCTTAGATTGGGGGGCTAACTATGGCTACACCTTC. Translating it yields CASSLDWGANYGYTF.

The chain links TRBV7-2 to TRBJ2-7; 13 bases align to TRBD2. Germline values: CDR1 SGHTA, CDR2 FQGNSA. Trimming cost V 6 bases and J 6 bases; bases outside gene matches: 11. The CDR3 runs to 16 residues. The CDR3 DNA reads TGTGCCAGCAGTCCGGGACTAGCGGGGCTACTTCTCGAGCAGTACTTC. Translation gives CASSPGLAGLLLEQYF.

CDR3 in DNA: TGCGCCAGCAGCTCTGAGGGGGCTGAAGCTTTCTTT. The encoded protein is CASSSEGAEAFF. The chain is built from TRBV5-1 and TRBJ1-1; tentatively, D is TRBD1 (6 bases). The CDR3 covers 12 residues. Germline CDR1 reads SGHRS; CDR2 reads YFSETQ. Trimming took 3 bases from V and 6 from J, leaving 9 bases between them.

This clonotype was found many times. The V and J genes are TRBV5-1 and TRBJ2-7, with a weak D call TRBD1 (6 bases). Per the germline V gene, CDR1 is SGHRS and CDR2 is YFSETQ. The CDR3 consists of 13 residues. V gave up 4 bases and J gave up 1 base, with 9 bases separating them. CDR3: CASSATGSYEQYV. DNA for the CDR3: TGCGCCAGCAGCGCCACAGGGTCCTACGAGCAGTACGTC.

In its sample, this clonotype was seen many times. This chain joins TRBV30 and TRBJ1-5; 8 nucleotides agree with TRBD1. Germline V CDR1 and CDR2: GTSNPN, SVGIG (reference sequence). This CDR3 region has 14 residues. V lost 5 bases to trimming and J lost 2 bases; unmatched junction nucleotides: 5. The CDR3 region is CAWEAGGGNQPQHF. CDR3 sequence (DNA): TGTGCCTGGGAGGCAGGGGGCGGCAATCAGCCCCAGCATTTT.